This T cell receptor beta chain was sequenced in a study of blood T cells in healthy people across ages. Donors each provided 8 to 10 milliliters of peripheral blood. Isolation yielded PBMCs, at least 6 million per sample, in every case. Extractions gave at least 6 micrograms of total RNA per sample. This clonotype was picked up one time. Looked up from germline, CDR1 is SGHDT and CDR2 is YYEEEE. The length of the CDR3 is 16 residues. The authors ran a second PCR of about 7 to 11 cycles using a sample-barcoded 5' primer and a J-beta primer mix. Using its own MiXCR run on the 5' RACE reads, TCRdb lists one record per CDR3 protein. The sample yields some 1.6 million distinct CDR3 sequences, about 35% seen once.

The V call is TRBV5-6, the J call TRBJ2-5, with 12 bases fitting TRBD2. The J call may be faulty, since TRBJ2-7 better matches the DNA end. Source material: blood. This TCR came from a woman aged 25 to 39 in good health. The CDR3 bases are TGTGCCAGCAGCATCTTGAGGGGACTAGCGGGTTACGAGCAGTACTTC. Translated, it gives CASSILRGLAGYEQYF.